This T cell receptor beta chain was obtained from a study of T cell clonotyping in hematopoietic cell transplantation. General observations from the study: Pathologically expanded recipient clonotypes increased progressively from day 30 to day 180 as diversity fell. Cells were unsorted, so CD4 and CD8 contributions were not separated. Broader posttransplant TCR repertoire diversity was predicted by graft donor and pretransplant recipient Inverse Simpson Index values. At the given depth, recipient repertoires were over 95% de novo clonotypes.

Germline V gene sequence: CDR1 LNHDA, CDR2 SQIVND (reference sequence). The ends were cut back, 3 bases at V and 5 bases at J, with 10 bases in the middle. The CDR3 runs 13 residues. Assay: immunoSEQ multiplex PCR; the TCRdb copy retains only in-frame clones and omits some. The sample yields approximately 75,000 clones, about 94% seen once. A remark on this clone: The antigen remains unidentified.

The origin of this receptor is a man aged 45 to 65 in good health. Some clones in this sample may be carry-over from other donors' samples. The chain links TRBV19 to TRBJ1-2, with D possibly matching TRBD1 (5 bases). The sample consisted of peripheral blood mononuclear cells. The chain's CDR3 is CASSIDRNYGYTF. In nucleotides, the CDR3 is TGTGCCAGTAGTATCGACAGAAATTATGGCTACACCTTC. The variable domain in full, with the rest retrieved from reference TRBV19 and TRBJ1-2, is DGGITQSPKYLFRKEGQNVTLSCEQNLNHDAMYWYRQDPGQGLRLIYYSQIVNDFQKGDIAEGYSVSREKKESFPLTVTSAQKNPTAFYLCASSIDRNYGYTFGSGTRLTVV.